This entry lists 27 T cell receptor beta chains sequenced from one sample in a study of liver allograft versus peripheral blood T cells. Study at large: The authors compared T cell receptor repertoires in transplanted livers with those in the peripheral blood of recipients.

Each CDR3 protein is one row after TCRdb ran MiXCR on the reads. The sample holds fewer than 15,000 distinct CDR3 sequences, about 18% seen once. The source of these receptors is a human patient who had a liver transplant. Some of the T cells may derive from the graft donor.

The chain links TRBV20-1 to TRBJ2-1; 9 bases are shared with TRBD2. Germline V gene data show CDR1 as DFQATT and CDR2 as SNEGSKA (reference sequence). V gave up 4 bases and J gave up 4 bases; unmatched junction bases: 2. The CDR3 length is 13 residues. CDR3 nucleotides: TGCAGTGCTATAGCGGGAGAATACAATGAGCAGTTCTTC. Its protein is CSAIAGEYNEQFF.

The chain couples TRBV28 to TRBJ1-1, with D possibly matching TRBD1 (6 bases). Per the germline V gene, CDR1 is MDHEN and CDR2 is SYDVKM. The V and J ends lost 7 bases and 0 bases respectively, with 18 bases between them. The CDR3 sequence is 16 residues long. CDR3 DNA sequence: TGTGCCAGCACCCCCCCGGCAGGGGTCGTGAACACTGAAGCTTTCTTT. The encoded protein is CASTPPAGVVNTEAFF. Using reference TRBV28 and TRBJ1-1 for the parts outside the CDR3, the full variable domain is DVKVTQSSRYLVKRTGEKVFLECVQDMDHENMFWYRQDPGLGLRLIYFSYDVKMKEKGDIPEGYSVSREKKERFSLILESASTNQTSMYLCASTPPAGVVNTEAFFGQGTRLTVV.

This clonotype is judged medium-sized (0.01 to 0.1%). This chain joins TRBV6-5 and TRBJ2-1; D is ambiguous. V lost 6 bases and J 7 bases, leaving 13 bases between the germline ends. This CDR3 is 13 amino acids long. The germline V gene encodes CDR1 MNHEY and CDR2 SVGAGI. The CDR3 sequence: CASRVTWDNEQFF. The CDR3 DNA reads TGTGCCAGCAGGGTTACGTGGGATAATGAGCAGTTCTTC.

The count of this clonotype is one. V gene TRBV6-5 combines with J gene TRBJ1-2, with 7 bases lining up with TRBD1. CDR3 size: 15 residues. V shed 4 bases and J 4 bases; nucleotides not matched to a gene: 9. Germline V gene sequence: CDR1 MNHEY, CDR2 SVGAGI. This CDR3 is CASSSGQVGGYGYTF. CDR3 DNA: TGTGCCAGCAGTTCCGGACAGGTGGGCGGCTATGGCTACACCTTC.

This clonotype is medium-sized by share. The rearrangement uses TRBV6-1 and TRBJ1-1; D gene uncertain. The CDR3 spans 15 residues. The V end was cut by 0 bases, the J end by 9 bases, with 17 bases between. Germline-derived CDR1 and CDR2 are MNHNS and SASEGT. The DNA for the CDR3 is TGTGCCAGCAGTGAAGCGCAATCGGGCACGTCGCAAGCTTTCTTT. Amino acids: CASSEAQSGTSQAFF.

The chain employs TRBV6-5 and TRBJ2-4; D is perhaps TRBD2 (6 bases). Trimming shortened V by 10 bases and J by 0 bases, and 10 bases separated the two germline ends. The CDR3 loop spans 13 amino acids. The germline V gene has CDR1 MNHEY and CDR2 SVGAGI. CDR3 sequence reads: CAIRGIAKNIQYF. The CDR3 DNA reads as TGTGCCATCCGGGGGATAGCCAAAAACATTCAGTACTTC.

This clonotype was counted at least ten times. The rearrangement uses TRBV18 and TRBJ2-3, with D perhaps TRBD1 (5 bases). Germline V gives CDR1 KGHSH, CDR2 LQKENI. The CDR3 is 15 amino acids. The V end was cut by 3 bases, the J end by 0 bases, with 10 bases between. The CDR3 nucleotides read TGTGCCAGCTCACCTCGACAGACTAGCACAGATACGCAGTATTTT. It translates to CASSPRQTSTDTQYF.

This clonotype was seen only a few times. The rearrangement links TRBV20-1 to TRBJ1-2, with 8 bases lining up with TRBD1. The CDR3 totals 13 residues. The trim removed 6 bases at V and 6 bases at J, leaving 9 bases unmatched. The germline V gene has CDR1 DFQATT and CDR2 SNEGSKA (reference sequence). Here the CDR3 reads CSANTPGGHGYTF. In DNA, the CDR3 is TGCAGTGCCAATACCCCAGGGGGCCATGGCTACACCTTC.

Relative to its sample, this clonotype is medium-sized (0.01 to 0.1%). The rearrangement links TRBV6-5 to TRBJ1-2; 8 positions match TRBD1. Trimming cost V 6 bases and J 3 bases; bases outside gene matches: 3. The CDR3 has 13 amino acids. Looked up from germline, CDR1 is MNHEY and CDR2 is SVGAGI. The CDR3 is CASRDREDYGYTF. In DNA, the CDR3 is TGTGCCAGCAGGGACAGGGAGGACTATGGCTACACCTTC.

The chain employs TRBV28 and TRBJ2-7; the D gene is possibly TRBD2 (6 bases). V lost 6 bases and J lost 3, with 21 bases in between. The germline V gene has CDR1 MDHEN and CDR2 SYDVKM. The CDR3 is made up of 16 amino acids. The CDR3 reads CASSKEGPSYRYEQYF. CDR3 sequence (DNA): TGTGCCAGCAGCAAGGAGGGCCCCTCCTACCGCTACGAGCAGTACTTC. Using reference TRBV28 and TRBJ2-7 for the parts outside the CDR3, the full variable domain is DVKVTQSSRYLVKRTGEKVFLECVQDMDHENMFWYRQDPGLGLRLIYFSYDVKMKEKGDIPEGYSVSREKKERFSLILESASTNQTSMYLCASSKEGPSYRYEQYFGPGTRLTVT.

The CDR3 sequence is CSALLRSEQYF. In nucleotides, the CDR3 is TGCAGCGCTCTCCTCCGCTCCGAGCAGTACTTC. V gene TRBV20-1 combines with J gene TRBJ2-7; D call uncertain. This CDR3 has 11 residues. Germline loops: CDR1 DFQATT, CDR2 SNEGSKA (reference sequence).

The chain combines TRBV20-1 with TRBJ2-1; D remains ambiguous. This CDR3 has 14 amino acids. The germline gives CDR1 DFQATT, CDR2 SNEGSKA (reference sequence). V was trimmed by 3 bases and J by 5 bases, leaving 14 bases between them. The CDR3 loop is CSASSQGLDNEQFF. The CDR3 region has the DNA TGCAGTGCTAGTTCCCAAGGTCTCGACAATGAGCAGTTCTTC.

The sample holds a few counts of this clonotype. This sequence joins TRBV20-1 and TRBJ2-7, with 15 nucleotides matching TRBD2. This CDR3 has 14 amino acids. CDR1 is DFQATT, CDR2 SNEGSKA, per germline (reference sequence). After removal of 5 bases from V and 2 bases from J, the junction contained 1 base not matched to a gene. In nucleotides, the CDR3 is TGCAGTGCTTGGACTAGCGGGAGGGCCTACGAGCAGTACTTC. Its protein is CSAWTSGRAYEQYF.

Here the CDR3 DNA reads TGTGCCAGCAGCCTAGCGGGAGTGAAGGAAAATGAGCAGTTCTTC. Protein product: CASSLAGVKENEQFF. This sequence joins TRBV3-1 and TRBJ2-1, with TRBD2 matching over 9 bases. The CDR3 is 15 amino acids. From germline, CDR1 is LGHDT and CDR2 YNNKEL (reference sequence). The ends lost 4 bases at V and 7 bases at J; junction bases unmatched: 8.

This clonotype is termed medium-sized. The chain is built from TRBV7-2 and TRBJ2-1; the D is unclear. V shed 4 bases and J shed 10 bases, with 17 bases lying between them. The CDR3 runs 14 residues. Germline lookup yields CDR1 SGHTA and CDR2 FQGNSA. This chain's CDR3 is CASSSTRAPLEQFF. The CDR3 DNA sequence: TGTGCCAGCAGCTCCACTCGCGCCCCTCTCGAGCAGTTCTTC.

The rearrangement joins TRBV30 to TRBJ1-2; D is ambiguous. The germline V and J ends were trimmed by 8 bases and 6 bases, with 13 bases remaining between them. Germline V gene sequence: CDR1 GTSNPN, CDR2 SVGIG (reference sequence). This CDR3 comprises 11 residues. The CDR3 coding sequence is TGTGCCGGAAGGGCGGGCCATGGCTACACCTTC. Its protein is CAGRAGHGYTF.

The chain employs TRBV7-9 and TRBJ2-1; D is uncertain. Germline loops: CDR1 SEHNR, CDR2 FQNEAQ (reference sequence). CDR3 size: 15 residues. The V end lost 2 bases, the J end lost 2 bases, and 10 bases lay between the germline ends. The CDR3 loop reads CASSLQAIPYNEQFF. DNA of the CDR3: TGTGCCAGCAGCTTACAGGCGATTCCCTACAATGAGCAGTTCTTC.

This clonotype has ten or more counts. The chain is built from TRBV7-2 and TRBJ2-3; D unclear. Trimming took off 2 bases at V and 1 base at J, with 13 bases between the two ends. Germline V gives CDR1 SGHTA, CDR2 FQGNSA. The CDR3 is made up of 16 amino acids. The chain's CDR3 is CASSLNQRIRTDTQYF. Written as DNA, the CDR3 is TGTGCCAGCAGCTTAAACCAGCGTATACGCACAGATACGCAGTATTTT.

V is TRBV28 and J is TRBJ1-5, with D uncertain. Germline V gene sequence: CDR1 MDHEN, CDR2 SYDVKM. The V and J ends lost 4 bases and 5 bases respectively, with 3 bases between them. This CDR3 comprises 11 residues. The DNA of the CDR3 is TGTGCCAGCAGTTCATATCAGCCCCAGCATTTT. It is translated as CASSSYQPQHF.

This clonotype rates as medium-sized. The chain links TRBV10-3 to TRBJ1-6, with D perhaps TRBD1 (6 bases). Deletions cut 0 bases from V and 3 bases from J, with 9 bases between. CDR3 length: 16 residues. Germline CDR1 ENHRY, CDR2 SYGVKD. CDR3 nucleotides: TGTGCCATCAGTGAGTCCAACAGGGACTATAATTCACCCCTCCACTTT. It translates to CAISESNRDYNSPLHF.

The CDR3 nucleotides read TGTGCCAGCAGTTACGGGACTGAGCAGTTCTTC. Translated, it gives CASSYGTEQFF. The chain uses TRBV12-3 or TRBV12-4 and TRBJ2-1; D may be TRBD1 or TRBD2 (5 bases each). This CDR3 contains 11 residues. With 4 bases removed from V and 9 bases from J, the gap between germline ends came to 7 bases.

The CDR3 DNA sequence: TGTGCCAGCTCCCCCCGTGGGGGGCAAGGAGATACGCAGTATTTT. This gives the protein CASSPRGGQGDTQYF. The chain carries TRBV9 and TRBJ2-3; D could derive from TRBD1 or TRBD2 (6 bases each). Germline V gene lookup returns CDR1 SGDLS and CDR2 YYNGEE. Trimming left V 7 bases short and J 5 bases short, with 20 bases between. The CDR3 is made up of 15 amino acids.

This clonotype is medium-sized within its sample. V usage is TRBV7-2 and J usage is TRBJ1-6; no firm D call. Trimming stripped 1 base from V and 10 bases from J, with 11 bases between. The CDR3 has 14 residues. The V gene's germline CDR1 is SGHTA and CDR2 FQGNSA. Here the CDR3 reads CASSLDNSRSPLHF. In nucleotides, the CDR3 is TGTGCCAGCAGCTTAGACAATTCACGGTCACCCCTCCACTTT.

This clonotype was counted many times. This chain links TRBV19 with TRBJ2-7; 9 positions match TRBD1. CDR3 length: 13 amino acids. Looked up from germline, CDR1 is LNHDA and CDR2 is SQIVND (reference sequence). The CDR3 protein is CATGKQGAGEQYF. The DNA of the CDR3 is TGTGCTACGGGGAAACAGGGGGCTGGTGAGCAGTACTTC.

In this sample, this clonotype turned up many times. V and J are TRBV15 and TRBJ2-3; D assignment may be TRBD1 or TRBD2 (6 bases each). Germline lookup yields CDR1 LNHNV and CDR2 YYDKDF (reference sequence). The CDR3 has 17 amino acids. Trimming stripped 0 bases from V and 0 bases from J, with 13 bases between. CDR3 in amino acids: CATSRDGGGSSTDTQYF. In DNA, the CDR3 is TGTGCCACCAGCAGAGACGGGGGCGGATCGAGCACAGATACGCAGTATTTT.

This clonotype occurred a few times. V and J are TRBV18 and TRBJ1-1; D might be TRBD1 (6 bases). With 6 bases removed from V and 8 bases from J, the gap between germline ends came to 16 bases. This CDR3 is 13 amino acids long. Germline values: CDR1 KGHSH, CDR2 LQKENI. This CDR3 is CASSRDTFIEAFF. The CDR3 nucleotides are TGTGCCAGCTCCCGGGACACCTTCATAGAAGCTTTCTTT. The full variable domain, with the rest looked up from reference TRBV18 and TRBJ1-1, is NAGVMQNPRHLVRRRGQEARLRCSPMKGHSHVYWYRQLPEEGLKFMVYLQKENIIDESGMPKERFSAEFPKEGPSILRIQQVVRGDSAAYFCASSRDTFIEAFFGQGTRLTVV.

This clonotype was seen a few times. The V and J genes are TRBV12-3 or TRBV12-4 and TRBJ1-4, with TRBD1 identical over 7 bases. V was clipped by 6 bases and J by 5 bases; unmatched bases: 3. The CDR3 length is 13 residues. In DNA form, the CDR3 reads TGTGCCAGCAGGGAACAGGGGAATGAAAAACTGTTTTTT. Its protein product is CASREQGNEKLFF.